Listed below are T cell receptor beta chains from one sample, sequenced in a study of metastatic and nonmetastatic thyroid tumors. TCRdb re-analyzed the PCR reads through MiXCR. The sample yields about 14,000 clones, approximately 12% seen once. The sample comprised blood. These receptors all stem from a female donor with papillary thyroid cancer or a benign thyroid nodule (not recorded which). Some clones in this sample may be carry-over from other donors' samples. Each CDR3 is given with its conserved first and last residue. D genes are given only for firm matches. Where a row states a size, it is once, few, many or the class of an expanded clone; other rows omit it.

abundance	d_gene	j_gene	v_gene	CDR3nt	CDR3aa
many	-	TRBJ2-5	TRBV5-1	TGCGCCAGCAGCTTTTGGTTAGCGCAACAAGAGACCCAGTACTTC	CASSFWLAQQETQYF
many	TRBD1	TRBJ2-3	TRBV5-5	TGTGCCAGCAGCTTGGGGACAGGGGGCATGGGTACGCAGTATTTT	CASSLGTGGMGTQYF
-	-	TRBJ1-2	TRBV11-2	TGTGCCAGCATCCCCTGTGGGGCCATCTCGGGGGGCTATGGCTACACCTTC	CASIPCGAISGGYGYTF
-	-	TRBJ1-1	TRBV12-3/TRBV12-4	TGTGCCAGCAGTTTAGGGGCCTCGGCAGGGGTGAACACTGAAGCTTTCTTT	CASSLGASAGVNTEAFF
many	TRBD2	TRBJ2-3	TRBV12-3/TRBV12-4	TGTGCCAGCAGTAGGACTAGCGGGAGAGGCGGCACAGATACGCAGTATTTT	CASSRTSGRGGTDTQYF
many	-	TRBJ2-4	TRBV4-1	TGCGCCAGCAGCCAAGACGGGGGACCAAAAAACATTCAGTACTTC	CASSQDGGPKNIQYF
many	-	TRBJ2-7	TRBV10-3	TGTGCCATCAGTGAGAACTACGAGCAGTACTTC	CAISENYEQYF
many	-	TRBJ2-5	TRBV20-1	TGCAGTGCTAGAGTCAGGGCGGGGAGTCGAGAGACCCAGTACTTC	CSARVRAGSRETQYF
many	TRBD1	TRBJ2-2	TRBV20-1	TGCAGTGCTAGACCCCGGGACAGATTCACCGGGGAGCTGTTTTTT	CSARPRDRFTGELFF
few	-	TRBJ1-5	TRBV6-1	TGTGCCAGCAGCCTACGAAGATATAGCAATCAGCCCCAGCATTTT	CASSLRRYSNQPQHF
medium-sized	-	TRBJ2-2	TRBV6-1	TGTGCCAGCAGTGACGGGGGCCGGGACACCGGGGAGCTGTTTTTT	CASSDGGRDTGELFF
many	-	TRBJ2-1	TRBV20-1	TGCAGTGCTAGAGATGGAAGTCAACCCACAGGGGAGCAGTTCTTC	CSARDGSQPTGEQFF
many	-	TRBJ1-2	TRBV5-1	TGCGCCAGCAGCCCCTTACAGGGAACCTATGGCTACACCTTC	CASSPLQGTYGYTF
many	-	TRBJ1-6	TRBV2	TGTGCCAGCAGTGAATACGGCGAAAATTCACCCCTCCACTTT	CASSEYGENSPLHF
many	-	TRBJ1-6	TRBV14	TGTGCCAGCAGCTTCCGGACAGATTCACCCCTCCACTTT	CASSFRTDSPLHF
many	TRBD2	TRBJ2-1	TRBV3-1	TGTGCCAGCAGCCAAAGCGGGAGGGCCGGAAATGAGCAGTTCTTC	CASSQSGRAGNEQFF
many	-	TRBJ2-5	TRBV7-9	TGTGCCAGCATACCTCCGGCGGAGAGTGAGACCCAGTACTTC	CASIPPAESETQYF
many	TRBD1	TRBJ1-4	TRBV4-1	TGCGCCAGCAGCCAGCGGACAGGGACTAATGAAAAACTGTTTTTT	CASSQRTGTNEKLFF
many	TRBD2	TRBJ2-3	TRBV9	TGTGCCAGCAGCGTCGGGAGGGTCGAAGATACGCAGTATTTT	CASSVGRVEDTQYF
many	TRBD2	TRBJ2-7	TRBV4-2	TGTGCCAGCAGCAGAACCGGGACTAGCGGGAGTTACTACGAGCAGTACTTC	CASSRTGTSGSYYEQYF
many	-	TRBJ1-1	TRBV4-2	TGTGCCAGCAGCCAAAGAGGATACACTGAAGCTTTCTTT	CASSQRGYTEAFF
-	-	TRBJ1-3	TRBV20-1	TGCAGTGCTAGAGACCTGGCATCCTCTGGAAACACCATATATTTT	CSARDLASSGNTIYF
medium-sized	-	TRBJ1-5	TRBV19	TGTGCCAGTAGTATCGGACAGTCCAATCAGCCCCAGCATTTT	CASSIGQSNQPQHF
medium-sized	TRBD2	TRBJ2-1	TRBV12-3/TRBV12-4	TGTGCCAGCAGTACCGGATCGGGACTAGCGGGCAATGAGCAGTTCTTC	CASSTGSGLAGNEQFF
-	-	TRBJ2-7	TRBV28	TGTGCCAGCAGTTTGACACGCTACGAGAAGTACTTC	CASSLTRYEKYF
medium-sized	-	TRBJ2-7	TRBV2	TGTGCCAGCAAAGTCAGGGGCTCCTACGAGCAGTACTTC	CASKVRGSYEQYF
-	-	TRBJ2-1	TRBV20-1	TGCAGTGCTTCGGAGAATGAGCAGTTCTTC	CSASENEQFF
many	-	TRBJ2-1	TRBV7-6	TGTGCCAGCAGTGATCGGAGGACGAATCGACGGGTTGAGCAGTTCTTC	CASSDRRTNRRVEQFF
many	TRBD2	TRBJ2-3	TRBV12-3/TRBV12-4	TGTGCCAGCAGTTTAGCGGGAGGGGCAGATACGCAGTATTTT	CASSLAGGADTQYF
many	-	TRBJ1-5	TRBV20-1	TGCAGTGCTAGAGGTTCAGGGAACAATCAGCCCCAGCATTTT	CSARGSGNNQPQHF
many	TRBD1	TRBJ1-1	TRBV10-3	TGTGCCATCAGTGAGTCGGGAGGGGGGACAGGGGTAACTGAAGCTTTCTTT	CAISESGGGTGVTEAFF
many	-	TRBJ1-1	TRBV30	TGTGCCTGGAGCGGGGCCCCGAACACTGAAGCTTTCTTT	CAWSGAPNTEAFF
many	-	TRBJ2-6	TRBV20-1	TGCAGTGCTAGGGACATATCTGGGGCCAACGTCCTGACTTTC	CSARDISGANVLTF
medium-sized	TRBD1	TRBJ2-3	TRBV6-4	TGTGCCAGCAGTGAGTGGCAGGGGGACACAGATACGCAGTATTTT	CASSEWQGDTDTQYF
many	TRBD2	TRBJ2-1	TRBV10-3	TGTGCCATCAGTGGGGCTAGCGGGACGGGTGAGCAGTTCTTC	CAISGASGTGEQFF
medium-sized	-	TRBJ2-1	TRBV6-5	TGTGCCAGCAGTTACTCCGGCAGGGTCAATGAGCAGTTCTTC	CASSYSGRVNEQFF
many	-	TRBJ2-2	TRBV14	TGTGCCAGCAGCCACCCCGACAGGAACACCGGGGAGCTGTTTTTT	CASSHPDRNTGELFF
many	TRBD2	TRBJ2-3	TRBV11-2	TGTGCCAGCAGCTTAGTAGCGGGGCGCACAGATACGCAGTATTTT	CASSLVAGRTDTQYF
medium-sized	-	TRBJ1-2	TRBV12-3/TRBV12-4	TGTGCCAGCAGCCTTGTCATCGGGAATGGCTACACCTTC	CASSLVIGNGYTF
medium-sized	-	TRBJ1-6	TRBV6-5	TGTGCCAGCAGTTACTCGAGGGAACACTATAATTCACCCCTCCACTTT	CASSYSREHYNSPLHF
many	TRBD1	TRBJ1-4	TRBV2	TGTGCCAGCAGATTCACAGGGGGCGTAGAAAAACTGTTTTTT	CASRFTGGVEKLFF
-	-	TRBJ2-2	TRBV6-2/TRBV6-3	TGTGCCAGCAGTTGGGTGGAGACCGGGGAGCTGTTTTTT	CASSWVETGELFF
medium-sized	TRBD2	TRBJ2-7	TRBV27	TGTGCCAGCAAGGGACTAGCGGGAGTCATCCACGAGCAGTACTTC	CASKGLAGVIHEQYF
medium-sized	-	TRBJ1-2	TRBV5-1	TGCGCCAGCAGCTTGGAAACGGCCAACTATGGCTACACCTTC	CASSLETANYGYTF
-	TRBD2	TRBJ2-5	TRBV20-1	TGCAGTGCTAGAGATTTACGCGGGGGGTCGCGGGGTCTGGGGGTCGAGACCCAGTACTTC	CSARDLRGGSRGLGVETQYF